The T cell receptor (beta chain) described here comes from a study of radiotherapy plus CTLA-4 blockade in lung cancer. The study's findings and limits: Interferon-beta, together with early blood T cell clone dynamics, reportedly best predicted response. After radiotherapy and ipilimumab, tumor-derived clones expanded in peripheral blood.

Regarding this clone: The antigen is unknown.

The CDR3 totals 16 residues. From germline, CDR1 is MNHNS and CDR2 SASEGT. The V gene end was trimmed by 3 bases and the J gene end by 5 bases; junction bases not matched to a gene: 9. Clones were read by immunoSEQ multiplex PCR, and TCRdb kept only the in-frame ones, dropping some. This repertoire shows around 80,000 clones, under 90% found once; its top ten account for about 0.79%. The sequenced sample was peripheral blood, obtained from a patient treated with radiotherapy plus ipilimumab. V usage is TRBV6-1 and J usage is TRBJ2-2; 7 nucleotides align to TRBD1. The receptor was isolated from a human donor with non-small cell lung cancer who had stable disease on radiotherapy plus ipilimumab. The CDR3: CASSEVPTGRTGELFF. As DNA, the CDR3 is TGTGCCAGCAGTGAGGTCCCGACAGGGCGGACCGGGGAGCTGTTTTTT.